This TCR beta chain was sequenced for a study of beta chain features in type 1 diabetes. With 4 bases clipped from V and 3 bases from J, the junction kept 7 bases outside the gene matches. This CDR3 comprises 16 residues. Germline V gene lookup returns CDR1 MNHEY and CDR2 SVGAGI. Overall study findings and caveats: Across all four CD4+ subsets, people with type 1 diabetes showed modestly shorter TCRB CDR3s.

Sequenced material consisted of expressed TCRB transcripts (all of the isolated RNA was reverse transcribed). Some clones are missing from TCRdb's copy, which holds only in-frame ones; the method was immunoSEQ multiplex PCR. The data show 550,000 to 850,000 clones, with roughly 13% seen just once and 0.02% to 0.025% held by the top ten. This clone appeared a few times. Its antigen is currently unknown. The V call is TRBV6-5, the J call TRBJ2-7; TRBD2 agrees at 12 bases. This receptor was identified in a man aged 18 to 35 with type 1 diabetes. The source material was naive CD4+ T cells from blood. Here the CDR3 reads CASSLGGLAGLYEQYF. The CDR3 coding sequence is TGTGCCAGCAGTTTAGGTGGACTAGCGGGGCTCTACGAGCAGTACTTC.